Below, one T cell receptor beta chain is given with its context. The antigen this receptor binds is unknown. There are no base qualities to consult, and no much larger clone falls within one base. These data originate in a study of T cell responses to AZD1222 COVID-19 vaccine (TCRdb year 2021). General notes on the study: AZD1222 recipients whose second dose came at about 4 weeks and those whose second dose came at about 12 weeks were combined into one group, since spike-specific TCR depth and breadth did not differ between the two schedules. A total of around 240 trial participants underwent TCR sequencing, of whom nearly 210 received two doses of AZD1222 and about 25 received two doses of the MenACWY control vaccine. Trial participants were enrolled by age into subgroups of 18-55, 56-69 and 70-plus years, and approximately 150, 30 and 60 TCR-sequenced participants, respectively, were included in these subgroups.

The time point label of this sample denotes: baseline before first vaccination. Samples from vaccinated people were obtained from the UK trials COV001 and COV002, which included a single-blind randomized controlled phase 2/3 trial of AZD1222 (ChAdOx1 nCoV-19) in healthy adults. For TCRbeta chain sequencing, PBMC samples were collected from trial participants at day 0 and at day 28 after the second dose. Spanning cysteine to phenylalanine, the CDR3 consists of 15 amino acids. Only the CDR3 DNA is retained, 45 bases long and in frame from the first base. The CDR3 regions of human TCRbeta chains were subjected to immunosequencing. Per the authors' processing: Repertoire TCRs were matched against a reference library of SARS-CoV-2-specific TCRs generated with the MIRA antigen-specificity platform. Breadth was defined as the fraction of unique TCRs that were SARS-CoV-2-associated. Depth was defined as the fraction of total T cells that were SARS-CoV-2-associated. Using the MIRA data, each spike-specific TCR was mapped to the spike region that the TCR reacts to and placed in a CD4 or CD8 class. Log10-transformed breadth and depth values were compared by one-way ANOVA with Sidak's multiple comparisons tests. TCRdb's version of the immuneACCESS table is confined to in-frame rearrangements and falls short of the full clone set. An unresolved V gene accounts for under half of the shortfall where checked; the remainder is of unknown origin. V and J calls and clone size follow that table, whereas D and trimming were derived from the DNA. The sample table holds 93,000 or so clones, of which 80% to 95% were seen once. The ten largest clones take up about 5% of the sample.

On the study overall, not on this receptor specifically: Spike-specific TCR breadth and depth rose significantly after two AZD1222 doses compared with day 0 and with MenACWY recipients. Most participants were white British and females outnumbered males, and the authors suggested that clonal diversity may have been underestimated. Reportedly, almost half of the unique spike-specific TCRs recognized epitopes lying outside the regions that are mutated in the B.1.351 and B.1.1.7 variants. In the small 56-69-year group, the increase in depth fell short of significance, most likely because of low power. Because no day 14 peak-response samples were available, the repertoires could be characterized only after the peak T cell response. CD4 TCRs associated with the vaccine covered the entire spike protein, and the dominant responses were in regions 160-218 and 743-854. Conclusions about previously exposed vaccinees are limited because only six or seven AZD1222 recipients were SARS-CoV-2 seropositive at baseline.

This TCR came from an adult in good health. The specimen was peripheral blood, collected on day 0 of AZD1222 vaccination. The chain employs TRBV21-1 and TRBJ2-5. TRBV21-1 corresponds to a pseudogene. The DNA sequence reads TGTGCCAGCAGCAACAGGGGGGGCCGGGTAGAGACCCAGTACTTC. This sequence encodes CASSNRGGRVETQYF.